These 7 T cell receptor beta chains share one sample of origin, sequenced in a study of shared clonotypes between healthy human individuals. Repertoires were generated with immunoSEQ multiplex PCR, while TCRdb's copy carries only in-frame clones and drops some. The sample includes about 2.4 million clones, approximately 93% of them seen just once. The sequencing input was naive CD4+ T cells from PBMCs. The subset denotes: CD45RA+ positively selected. Source of these receptors: a man younger than 35 in good health. Some clones in this sample may be carry-over from other donors' samples.

In the case of this clone: This same CDR3 is encoded by further DNA sequences in the sample. The CDR3 region has the DNA TGTGCCAGCAGCGTAGAGGGGAACACCATATATTTT. As protein: CASSVEGNTIYF. The V call is TRBV9, the J call TRBJ1-3, with D tentatively TRBD1 (5 bases). The length of the CDR3 is 12 residues. Trimming cost V 0 bases and J 7 bases, with 5 bases left between them. Germline lookup yields CDR1 SGDLS and CDR2 YYNGEE.

The rearrangement joins TRBV5-4 to TRBJ2-5; no firm D call. The germline V and J ends were trimmed by 0 bases and 5 bases, with 14 bases remaining between them. Germline V gene data show CDR1 as SGHNT and CDR2 as YYREEE (reference sequence). This CDR3 comprises 15 residues. In DNA, the CDR3 is TGTGCCAGCAGCTTGGCCTCGACCGTCCTGGAGACCCAGTACTTC. Protein sequence: CASSLASTVLETQYF.

This chain connects TRBV5-1 to TRBJ1-5, with D perhaps TRBD1 (5 bases). The CDR3 runs to 15 residues. Germline-derived CDR1 and CDR2 are SGHRS and YFSETQ. Trimming stripped 4 bases from V and 4 bases from J, with 15 bases between. The CDR3 protein is CASSNGTGDNQPQHF. CDR3 in DNA: TGCGCCAGCAGCAACGGGACCGGAGATAATCAGCCCCAGCATTTT.

Notes on this clone: The identical CDR3 is also encoded by other nucleotide sequences in the sample. The gene calls are TRBV27 and TRBJ2-1; 9 positions agree with TRBD1. This CDR3 contains 14 residues. Germline V gene sequence: CDR1 MNHEY, CDR2 SMNVEV (reference sequence). V shed 3 bases and J 5 bases; nucleotides not matched to a gene: 2. The CDR3 loop is CASSLWTGDNEQFF. The CDR3 DNA reads as TGTGCCAGCAGTTTGTGGACAGGGGACAATGAGCAGTTCTTC.

This chain uses TRBV20-1 with TRBJ2-1; D might be TRBD2 (5 bases). The CDR3 loop spans 10 amino acids. CDR1 DFQATT and CDR2 SNEGSKA come from the germline V gene (reference sequence). The ends were cut back, 6 bases at V and 12 bases at J, with 12 bases in the middle. The CDR3 spells CSALTAGQFF. In DNA form, the CDR3 reads TGCAGTGCCCTAACGGCGGGGCAGTTCTTC.

This chain links TRBV7-9 with TRBJ1-5; D may be TRBD1 (6 bases). The CDR3 consists of 15 residues. The V gene lost 5 bases and the J gene lost 0 bases, with 11 bases spanning the gap. The V gene's germline CDR1 is SEHNR and CDR2 FQNEAQ (reference sequence). CDR3 region: CASSQTGNSNQPQHF. The CDR3 DNA follows: TGTGCCAGCAGCCAGACAGGAAATAGCAATCAGCCCCAGCATTTT.

The V and J genes are TRBV7-6 and TRBJ2-3; D is uncertain. The CDR3 is made up of 13 amino acids. CDR1 SGHVS and CDR2 FNYEAQ come from the germline V gene. Trimming removed 5 bases from V and 3 bases from J, with 9 bases in between. The CDR3 loop is CASSPSGTDTQYF. In DNA form, the CDR3 reads TGTGCCAGCAGCCCCAGTGGGACAGATACGCAGTATTTT.